These T cell receptor beta chains were read from a single sample in a study of T-cell memory formation after mild COVID-19. One entry per CDR3 protein, called by TCRdb with MiXCR from the 5' RACE reads. The table lists hundreds of thousands of distinct CDR3 sequences, roughly 22% of them singletons. The sample consisted of PBMCs or a T cell subset sorted from them (not recorded which). The receptors were gathered from an adult woman who had mild COVID-19 (a few samples of this study predate the infection). Cell type and time point are not known. Both conserved end residues are part of each CDR3. Each record gives: clone size, V gene, J gene, D gene, CDR3 DNA, CDR3 protein. A D gene is named only where the DNA matches it firmly. Some rows have no size entry. The others give once, few or many, or a class for an expanded clone.

size: NA; V: TRBV6-5; J: TRBJ2-3; D: TRBD1; DNA: TGTGCCACCAATCAGGGACAGGGATCAGATACGCAGTATTTT; CDR3: CATNQGQGSDTQYF
size: NA; V: TRBV4-2; J: TRBJ2-7; D: NA; DNA: TGTGCCAGCAGCCAAGGACAGGTTAGCTCCTACGAGCAGTACTTC; CDR3: CASSQGQVSSYEQYF
size: once; V: TRBV7-3; J: TRBJ2-1; D: TRBD2; DNA: TGTGCCAGCAGCTTAACAGCGGGAGTATACAATGAGCAGTTCTTC; CDR3: CASSLTAGVYNEQFF
size: NA; V: TRBV10-3; J: TRBJ2-1; D: NA; DNA: TGTGCCATCAGTGACACCCCGGACAATGAGCAGTTCTTC; CDR3: CAISDTPDNEQFF
size: NA; V: TRBV2; J: TRBJ1-1; D: NA; DNA: TGTGCCAGCAGTTCTCTGGGAGGGAACACTGAAGCTTTCTTT; CDR3: CASSSLGGNTEAFF
size: NA; V: TRBV6-1; J: TRBJ2-1; D: NA; DNA: TGTGCCAGCAGTGAAGCGGGGGCGTCCCATGAGCAGTTCTTC; CDR3: CASSEAGASHEQFF
size: few; V: TRBV11-1; J: TRBJ2-5; D: TRBD2; DNA: TGTGCCAGCAGCTTTTCCGGGACTAGGCAAGAGACCCAGTACTTC; CDR3: CASSFSGTRQETQYF
size: few; V: TRBV7-2; J: TRBJ2-6; D: NA; DNA: TGTGCCAGCAGCCTCCGGGGAAAGGGTTCTGGGGCCAACGTCCTGACTTTC; CDR3: CASSLRGKGSGANVLTF
size: once; V: TRBV25-1; J: TRBJ2-7; D: NA; DNA: TGTGCCAGCAGTGGGTGGTTAGAGCAGTACTTC; CDR3: CASSGWLEQYF
size: few; V: TRBV5-5; J: TRBJ2-2; D: NA; DNA: TGTGCCAGCAGCACGGTACAGGGTAAGAGGACCGGGGAGCTGTTTTTT; CDR3: CASSTVQGKRTGELFF
size: many; V: TRBV2; J: TRBJ2-3; D: NA; DNA: TGTGCCAGCAGTGACATAATTGCGGATACGCAGTATTTT; CDR3: CASSDIIADTQYF